This TCR beta chain was sequenced in a study of monozygotic twins with inflammatory bowel disease. TCRdb reanalyzed the 5' RACE reads, giving one entry per CDR3 protein sequence and no DNA. The specimen's table records some 160,000 distinct CDR3 sequences. CDR1 and CDR2 from the germline V gene are DFQATT and SNEGSKA (reference sequence). This CDR3 has 13 residues. On this clonotype: The antigen is undetermined.

General study findings and limits: Distinguishing T cell subtypes was not possible.

The chain uses TRBV20-1 and TRBJ1-1; the D gene TCRdb calls, TRBD1, cannot be checked with no DNA. Sequenced material: blood. The sequence came from a human donor with ulcerative colitis or Crohn's disease, or a healthy co-twin of an affected twin (not recorded which). The CDR3 loop is CSARDREPTEAFF.